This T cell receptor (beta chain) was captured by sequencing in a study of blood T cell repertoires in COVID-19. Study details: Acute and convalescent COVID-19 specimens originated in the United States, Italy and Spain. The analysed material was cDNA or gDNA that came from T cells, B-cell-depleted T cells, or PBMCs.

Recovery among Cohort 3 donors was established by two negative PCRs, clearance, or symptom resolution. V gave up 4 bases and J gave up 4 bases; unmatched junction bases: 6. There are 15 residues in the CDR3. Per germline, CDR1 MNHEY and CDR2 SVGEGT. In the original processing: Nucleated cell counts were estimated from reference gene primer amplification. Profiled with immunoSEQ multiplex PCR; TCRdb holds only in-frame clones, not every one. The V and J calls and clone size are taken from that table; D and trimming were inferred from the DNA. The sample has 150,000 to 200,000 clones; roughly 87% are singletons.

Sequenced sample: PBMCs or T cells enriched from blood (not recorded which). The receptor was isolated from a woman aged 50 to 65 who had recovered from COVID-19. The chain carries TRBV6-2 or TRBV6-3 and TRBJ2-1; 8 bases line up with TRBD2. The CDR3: CASSSHAGGYNEQFF. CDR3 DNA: TGTGCCAGCAGTTCCCATGCGGGGGGATACAATGAGCAGTTCTTC.